This T cell receptor (beta chain) was retrieved from a study of blood T cell repertoires in COVID-19. Authors' analysis steps: Quantification of nucleated cells was approximated via reference gene primer amplification. Libraries were prepared by immunoSEQ multiplex PCR; TCRdb keeps only in-frame clonotypes and omits some of them. Clone size and V and J calls were adopted from that table, with D and trimming inferred from the DNA. The sample has about 140,000 clones, around four fifths seen once. The trim removed 3 bases at V and 5 bases at J, leaving 15 bases unmatched. The CDR3 has 19 amino acids. Germline lookup yields CDR1 DFQATT and CDR2 SNEGSKA (reference sequence).

Material: peripheral blood. The source of this sequence is a human donor in a cohort sampled during active COVID-19. The rearrangement uses TRBV20-1 and TRBJ2-1, with 14 bases matching TRBD2. The CDR3 here is CSASGLRGLAGVENNEQFF. The CDR3 bases are TGCAGTGCTAGTGGTTTGAGGGGACTAGCGGGAGTAGAAAACAATGAGCAGTTCTTC.